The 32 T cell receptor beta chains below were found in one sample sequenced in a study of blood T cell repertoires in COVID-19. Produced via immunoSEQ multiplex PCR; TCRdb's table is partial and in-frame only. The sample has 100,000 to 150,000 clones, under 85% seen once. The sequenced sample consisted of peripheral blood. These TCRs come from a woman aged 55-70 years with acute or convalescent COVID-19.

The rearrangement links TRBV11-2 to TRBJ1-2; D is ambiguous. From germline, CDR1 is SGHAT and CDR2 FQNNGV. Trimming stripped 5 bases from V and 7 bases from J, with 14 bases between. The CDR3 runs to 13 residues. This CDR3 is CASSPNVGFGYTF. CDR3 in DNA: TGTGCCAGCAGCCCTAATGTCGGTTTTGGCTACACCTTC.

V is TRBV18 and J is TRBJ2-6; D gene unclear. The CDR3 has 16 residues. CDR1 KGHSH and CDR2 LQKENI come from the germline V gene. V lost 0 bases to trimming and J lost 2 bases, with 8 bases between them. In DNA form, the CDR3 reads TGTGCCAGCTCACCACCGTCGGGTACTGGGGCCAACGTCCTGACTTTC. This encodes CASSPPSGTGANVLTF.

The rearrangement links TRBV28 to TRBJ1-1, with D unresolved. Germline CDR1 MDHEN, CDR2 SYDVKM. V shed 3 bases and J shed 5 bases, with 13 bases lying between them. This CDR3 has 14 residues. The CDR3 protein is CASSLLGGRTEAFF. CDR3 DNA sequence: TGTGCCAGCAGTTTGTTGGGTGGGAGGACTGAAGCTTTCTTT.

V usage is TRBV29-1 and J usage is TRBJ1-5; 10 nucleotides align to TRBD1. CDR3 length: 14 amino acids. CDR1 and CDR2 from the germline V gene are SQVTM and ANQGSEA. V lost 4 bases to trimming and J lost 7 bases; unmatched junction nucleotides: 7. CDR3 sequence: CSVVGTGAGQPQHF. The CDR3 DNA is TGCAGCGTTGTTGGGACAGGGGCCGGCCAGCCCCAGCATTTT.

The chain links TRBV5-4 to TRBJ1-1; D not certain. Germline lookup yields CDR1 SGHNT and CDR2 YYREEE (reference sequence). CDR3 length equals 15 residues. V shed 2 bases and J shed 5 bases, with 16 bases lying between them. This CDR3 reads CASSFTVDRGTEAFF. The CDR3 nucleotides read TGTGCCAGCAGCTTTACTGTGGACCGGGGAACTGAAGCTTTCTTT.

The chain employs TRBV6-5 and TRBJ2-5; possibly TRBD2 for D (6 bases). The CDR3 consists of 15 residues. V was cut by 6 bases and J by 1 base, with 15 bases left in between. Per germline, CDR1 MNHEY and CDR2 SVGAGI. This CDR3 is CASSLGDFTQETQYF. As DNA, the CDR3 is TGTGCCAGCAGCTTAGGGGACTTTACCCAAGAGACCCAGTACTTC.

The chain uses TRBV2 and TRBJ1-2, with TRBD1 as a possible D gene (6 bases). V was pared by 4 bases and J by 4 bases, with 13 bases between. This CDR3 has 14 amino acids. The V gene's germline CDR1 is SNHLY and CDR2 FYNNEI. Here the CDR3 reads CASSVQGLVYGYTF. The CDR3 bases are TGTGCCAGCAGTGTACAGGGTCTGGTCTATGGCTACACCTTC.

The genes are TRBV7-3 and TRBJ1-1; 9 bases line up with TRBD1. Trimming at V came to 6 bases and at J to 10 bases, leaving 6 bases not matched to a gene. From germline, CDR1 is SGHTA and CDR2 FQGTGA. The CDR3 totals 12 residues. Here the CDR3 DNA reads TGTGCCAGCAGTGACAACAGGGGGCGAGCTTTCTTT. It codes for CASSDNRGRAFF.

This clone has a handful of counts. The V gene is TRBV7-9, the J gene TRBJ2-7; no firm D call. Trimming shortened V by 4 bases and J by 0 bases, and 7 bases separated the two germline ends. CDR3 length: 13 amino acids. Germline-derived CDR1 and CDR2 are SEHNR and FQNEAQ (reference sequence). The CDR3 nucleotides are TGTGCCAGCAGCTCCCGCGGCTCCTACGAGCAGTACTTC. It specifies CASSSRGSYEQYF. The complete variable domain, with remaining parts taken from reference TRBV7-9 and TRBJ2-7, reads DTGVSQNPRHKITKRGQNVTFRCDPISEHNRLYWYRQTLGQGPEFLTYFQNEAQLEKSRLLSDRFSAERPKGSFSTLEIQRTEQGDSAMYLCASSSRGSYEQYFGPGTRLTVT.

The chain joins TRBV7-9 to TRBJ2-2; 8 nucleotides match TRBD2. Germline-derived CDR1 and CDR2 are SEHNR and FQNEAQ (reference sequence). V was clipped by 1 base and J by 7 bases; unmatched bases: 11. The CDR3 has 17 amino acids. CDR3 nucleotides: TGTGCCAGCAGCTTAGATGTTCGGCGGACTAGCAACGGGGAGCTGTTTTTT. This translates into CASSLDVRRTSNGELFF.

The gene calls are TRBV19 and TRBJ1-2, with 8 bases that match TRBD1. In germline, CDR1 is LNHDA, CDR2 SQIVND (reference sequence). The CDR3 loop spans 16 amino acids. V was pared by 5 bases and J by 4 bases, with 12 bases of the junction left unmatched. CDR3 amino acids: CASSAGQGWNIYGYTF. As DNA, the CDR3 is TGTGCCAGTAGTGCCGGACAGGGTTGGAATATCTATGGCTACACCTTC.

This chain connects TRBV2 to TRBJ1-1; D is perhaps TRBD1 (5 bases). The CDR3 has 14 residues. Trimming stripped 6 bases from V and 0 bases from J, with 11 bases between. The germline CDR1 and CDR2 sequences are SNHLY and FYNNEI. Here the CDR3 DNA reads TGTGCCAGCAGCTTTGGACACGTGAACACTGAAGCTTTCTTT. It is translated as CASSFGHVNTEAFF.

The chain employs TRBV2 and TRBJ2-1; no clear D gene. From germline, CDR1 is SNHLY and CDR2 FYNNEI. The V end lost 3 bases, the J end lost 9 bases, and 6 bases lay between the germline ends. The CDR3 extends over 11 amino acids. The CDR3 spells CASSDQIEQFF. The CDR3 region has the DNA TGTGCCAGCAGTGATCAGATTGAGCAGTTCTTC. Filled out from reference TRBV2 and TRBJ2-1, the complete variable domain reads EPEVTQTPSHQVTQMGQEVILRCVPISNHLYFYWYRQILGQKVEFLVSFYNNEISEKSEIFDDQFSVERPDGSNFTLKIRSTKLEDSAMYFCASSDQIEQFFGPGTRLTVL.

The CDR3 coding sequence is TGTGCCAGCAGCTCAGGGATGACAGGGGAAAACATTCAGTACTTC. The encoded protein is CASSSGMTGENIQYF. The chain links TRBV11-2 to TRBJ2-4, with 8 bases matching TRBD1. Losses at the gene ends were 4 bases for V and 5 bases for J; bases not matched to a gene: 7. The length of the CDR3 is 15 residues. Germline V CDR1 and CDR2: SGHAT, FQNNGV.

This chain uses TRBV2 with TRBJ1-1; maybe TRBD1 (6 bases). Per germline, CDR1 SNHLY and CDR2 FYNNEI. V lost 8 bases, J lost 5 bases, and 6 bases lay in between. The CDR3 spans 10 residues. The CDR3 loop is CASDRTEAFF. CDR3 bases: TGTGCCAGCGACAGGACTGAAGCTTTCTTT.

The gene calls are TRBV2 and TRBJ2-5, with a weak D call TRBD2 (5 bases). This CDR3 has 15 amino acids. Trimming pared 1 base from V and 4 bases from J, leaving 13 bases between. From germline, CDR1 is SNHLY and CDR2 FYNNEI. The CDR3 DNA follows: TGTGCCAGCAGTGAAGAGGCCAGTGGAGGAGAGACCCAGTACTTC. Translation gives CASSEEASGGETQYF.

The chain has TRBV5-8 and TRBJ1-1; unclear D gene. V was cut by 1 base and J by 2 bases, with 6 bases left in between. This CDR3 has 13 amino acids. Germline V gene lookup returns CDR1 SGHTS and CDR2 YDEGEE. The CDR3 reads CASSLSRNTEAFF. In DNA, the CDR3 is TGTGCCAGCAGCTTGTCCCGTAACACTGAAGCTTTCTTT.

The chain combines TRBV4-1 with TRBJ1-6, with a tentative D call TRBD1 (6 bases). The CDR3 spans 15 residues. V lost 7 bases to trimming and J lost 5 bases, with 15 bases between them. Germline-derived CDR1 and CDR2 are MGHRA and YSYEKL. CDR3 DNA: TGCGCCAGCATGGAAATACAGGGTAATAATTCACCCCTCCACTTT. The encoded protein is CASMEIQGNNSPLHF.

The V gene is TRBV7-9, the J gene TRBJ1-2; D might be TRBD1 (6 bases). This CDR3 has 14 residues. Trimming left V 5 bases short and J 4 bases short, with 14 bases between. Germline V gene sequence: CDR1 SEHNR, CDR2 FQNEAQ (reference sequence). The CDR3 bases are TGTGCCAGCAGCCTACTAGGACAGCCCTATGGCTACACCTTC. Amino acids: CASSLLGQPYGYTF.

In DNA, the CDR3 is TGTGCCAGCGCTTCAATAAGGGGAGGCCAGCCCCAGCATTTT. Amino acid sequence: CASASIRGGQPQHF. The chain recombines TRBV6-6 with TRBJ1-5, with a weak D call TRBD1 (5 bases). V was shortened by 8 bases and J by 7 bases, with 18 bases between the two germline ends. Germline CDR1 MNHNY, CDR2 SVGAGI (reference sequence). The CDR3 length is 14 residues.

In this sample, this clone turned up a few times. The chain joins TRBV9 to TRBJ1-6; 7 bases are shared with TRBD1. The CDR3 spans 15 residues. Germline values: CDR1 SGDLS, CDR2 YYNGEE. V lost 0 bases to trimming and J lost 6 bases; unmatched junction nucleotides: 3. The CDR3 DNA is TGTGCCAGCAGCGTAGGAGCAGGGGGTAATTCACCCCTCCACTTT. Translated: CASSVGAGGNSPLHF.

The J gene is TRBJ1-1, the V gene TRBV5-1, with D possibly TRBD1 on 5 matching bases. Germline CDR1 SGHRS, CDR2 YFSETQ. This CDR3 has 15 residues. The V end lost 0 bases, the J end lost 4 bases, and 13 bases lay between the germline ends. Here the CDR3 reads CASSLDGQRATEAFF. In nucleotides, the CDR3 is TGCGCCAGCAGCTTGGATGGACAAAGGGCCACTGAAGCTTTCTTT.

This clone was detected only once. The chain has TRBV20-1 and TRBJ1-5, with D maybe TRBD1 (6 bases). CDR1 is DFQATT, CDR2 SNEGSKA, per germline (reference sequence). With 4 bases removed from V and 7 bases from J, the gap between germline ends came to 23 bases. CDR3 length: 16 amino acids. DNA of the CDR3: TGCAGTGCTACTGAAGTATTAAAACAGGGAAACCAGCCCCAGCATTTT. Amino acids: CSATEVLKQGNQPQHF.

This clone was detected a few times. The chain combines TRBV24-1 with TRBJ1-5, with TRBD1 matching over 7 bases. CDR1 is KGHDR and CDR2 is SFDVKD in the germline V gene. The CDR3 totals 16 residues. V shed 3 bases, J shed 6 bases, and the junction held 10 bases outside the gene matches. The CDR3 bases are TGTGCCACCAGTGATGAGACAGGGACCAAGGGTCAGCCCCAGCATTTT. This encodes CATSDETGTKGQPQHF.

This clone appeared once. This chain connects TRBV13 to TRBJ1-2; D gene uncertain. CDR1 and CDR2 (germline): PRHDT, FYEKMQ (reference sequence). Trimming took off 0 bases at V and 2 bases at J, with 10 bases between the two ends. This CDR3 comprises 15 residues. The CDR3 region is CASSLGQVQNYGYTF. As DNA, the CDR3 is TGTGCCAGCAGCTTAGGCCAGGTGCAGAACTATGGCTACACCTTC. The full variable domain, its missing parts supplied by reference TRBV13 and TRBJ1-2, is AAGVIQSPRHLIKEKRETATLKCYPIPRHDTVYWYQQGPGQDPQFLISFYEKMQSDKGSIPDRFSAQQFSDYHSELNMSSLELGDSALYFCASSLGQVQNYGYTFGSGTRLTVV.

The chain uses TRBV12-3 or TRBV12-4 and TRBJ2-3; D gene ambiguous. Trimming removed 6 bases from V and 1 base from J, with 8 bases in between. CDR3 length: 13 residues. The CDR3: CASSVQGTDTQYF. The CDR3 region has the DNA TGTGCCAGCAGCGTCCAGGGCACAGATACGCAGTATTTT.

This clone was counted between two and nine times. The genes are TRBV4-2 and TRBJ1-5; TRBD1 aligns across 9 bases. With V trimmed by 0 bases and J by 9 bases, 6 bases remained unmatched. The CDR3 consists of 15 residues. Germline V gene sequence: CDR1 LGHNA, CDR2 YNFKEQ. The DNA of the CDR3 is TGTGCCAGCAGCCAAGAGGGGACAGGGTTAGTGCCCCAGCATTTT. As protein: CASSQEGTGLVPQHF.

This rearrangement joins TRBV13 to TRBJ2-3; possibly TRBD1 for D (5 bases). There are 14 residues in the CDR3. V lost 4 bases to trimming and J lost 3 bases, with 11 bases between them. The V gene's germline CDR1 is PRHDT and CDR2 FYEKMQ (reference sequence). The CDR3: CASSSLAGTDTQYF. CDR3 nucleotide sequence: TGTGCCAGCAGCTCCCTGGCAGGGACAGATACGCAGTATTTT. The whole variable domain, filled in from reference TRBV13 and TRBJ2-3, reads AAGVIQSPRHLIKEKRETATLKCYPIPRHDTVYWYQQGPGQDPQFLISFYEKMQSDKGSIPDRFSAQQFSDYHSELNMSSLELGDSALYFCASSSLAGTDTQYFGPGTRLTVL.

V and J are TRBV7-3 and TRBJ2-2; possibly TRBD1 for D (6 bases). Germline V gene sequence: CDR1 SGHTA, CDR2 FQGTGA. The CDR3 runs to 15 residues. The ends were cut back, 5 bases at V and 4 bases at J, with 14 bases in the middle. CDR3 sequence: CASSPQQGSTGELFF. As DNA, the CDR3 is TGTGCCAGCAGCCCCCAACAGGGATCCACCGGGGAGCTGTTTTTT.

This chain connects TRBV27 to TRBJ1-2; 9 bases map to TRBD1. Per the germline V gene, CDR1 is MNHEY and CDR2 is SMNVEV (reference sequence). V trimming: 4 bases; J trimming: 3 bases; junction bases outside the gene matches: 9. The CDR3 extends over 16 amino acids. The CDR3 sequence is CASSSGQGPLHYGYTF. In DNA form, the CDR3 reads TGTGCCAGCAGTTCGGGACAGGGACCCCTCCACTATGGCTACACCTTC.

The CDR3 nucleotides are TGTGCCAGTAGTATAGGAGGGTACGGTTCACCCCTCCACTTT. The encoded protein is CASSIGGYGSPLHF. The chain couples TRBV19 to TRBJ1-6; unclear D gene. The ends were cut back, 1 base at V and 9 bases at J, with 10 bases in the middle. Germline CDR1 reads LNHDA; CDR2 reads SQIVND (reference sequence). The CDR3 is 14 residues long.

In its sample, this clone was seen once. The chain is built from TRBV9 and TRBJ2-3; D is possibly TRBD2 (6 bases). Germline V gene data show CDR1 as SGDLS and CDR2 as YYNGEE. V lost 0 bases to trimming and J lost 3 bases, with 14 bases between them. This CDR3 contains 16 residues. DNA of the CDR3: TGTGCCAGCAGCGTAGTGGGGAGTGGGGGGACAGATACGCAGTATTTT. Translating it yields CASSVVGSGGTDTQYF.